These T cell receptor beta chains were read from a single sample in a study of tumor-infiltrating lymphocytes in primary liver carcinoma. TCRdb independently ran MiXCR on the multiplex PCR reads; one entry per CDR3 protein. The sample consists of about 180,000 distinct CDR3 sequences, 60% of them appearing once. The source material was peripheral blood. These receptors were collected from a man aged 35-49 years with primary liver carcinoma and hepatitis B virus infection. CDR3s leave out the opening cysteine and the closing phenylalanine or tryptophan.

j_call,v_call,cdr3_aa
TRBJ2-7,TRBV6-5,ASSSVTPSSYEQY
TRBJ2-5,TRBV6-6,ASSPHRGWETLY
TRBJ1-1,TRBV28,ASSLPTGVTGAS
TRBJ2-2,TRBV10-3,AISAGAHTGELF
TRBJ2-3,TRBV11-2,ASSSPGQVTGTQY
TRBJ1-1,TRBV10-3,AKPTPGQEEDTEAF
TRBJ1-5,TRBV29-1,SVRDGYSNLPQH
TRBJ2-1,TRBV6-1,ASTPAGNNEQF
TRBJ1-4,TRBV28,ASSTARGTNEKLF
TRBJ2-1,TRBV6-2/TRBV6-3,ASNYSRLSAEQF
TRBJ1-2,TRBV12-3/TRBV12-4,ASNRVGSGGYT
TRBJ2-2,TRBV6-1,ASSWGRGSTGGLF
TRBJ2-5,TRBV29-1,SVGDREETQY
TRBJ2-1,TRBV5-4,VSSLIDREQF
TRBJ2-2,TRBV7-9,ASSLEVNTGELF
TRBJ2-7,TRBV4-1,ASSHGLAGAGEQY
TRBJ1-1,TRBV6-5,ASNTLQGGGAF
TRBJ2-7,TRBV11-2,ARILAGGAYEQY
TRBJ2-7,TRBV11-2,ASSSGLAGGSKY
TRBJ1-1,TRBV4-1,ASSQVLGTTVNTEAF
TRBJ1-2,TRBV5-1,ASGLGWGDYCYT
TRBJ2-3,TRBV11-2,ASSARDYRGKDTQY
TRBJ1-5,TRBV12-3/TRBV12-4,ASSLVGLTREPQH
TRBJ2-3,TRBV12-3/TRBV12-4,ASSQGLSTDTQY
TRBJ1-1,TRBV12-3/TRBV12-4,ASKSLLYMNTEAF
TRBJ2-1,TRBV11-2,ASSFPGGPYNEQF
TRBJ2-6,TRBV29-1,SVESVAGANVLT
TRBJ2-7,TRBV11-2,ASRQANNGYEQY
TRBJ2-7,TRBV4-1,ASSPLAGASYEQY
TRBJ2-6,TRBV11-2,ASSPSHSSGANVLT
TRBJ2-3,TRBV11-2,ASSSGVAARTDMQY